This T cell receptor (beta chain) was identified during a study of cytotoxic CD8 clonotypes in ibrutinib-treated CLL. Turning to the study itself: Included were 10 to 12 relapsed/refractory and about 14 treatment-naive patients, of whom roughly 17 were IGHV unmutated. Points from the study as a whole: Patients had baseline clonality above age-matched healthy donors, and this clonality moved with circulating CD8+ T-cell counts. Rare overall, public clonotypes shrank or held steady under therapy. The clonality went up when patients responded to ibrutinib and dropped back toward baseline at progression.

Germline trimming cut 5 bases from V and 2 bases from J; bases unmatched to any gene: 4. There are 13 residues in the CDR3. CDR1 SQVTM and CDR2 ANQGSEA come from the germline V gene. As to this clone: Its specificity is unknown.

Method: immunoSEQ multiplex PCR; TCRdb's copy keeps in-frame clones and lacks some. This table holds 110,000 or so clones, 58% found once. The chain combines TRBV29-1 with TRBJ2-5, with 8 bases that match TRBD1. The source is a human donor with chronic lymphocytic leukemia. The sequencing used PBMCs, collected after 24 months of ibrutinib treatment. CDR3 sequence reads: CSVLRQGQETQYF. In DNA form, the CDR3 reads TGCAGCGTTCTGAGACAGGGGCAAGAGACCCAGTACTTC.